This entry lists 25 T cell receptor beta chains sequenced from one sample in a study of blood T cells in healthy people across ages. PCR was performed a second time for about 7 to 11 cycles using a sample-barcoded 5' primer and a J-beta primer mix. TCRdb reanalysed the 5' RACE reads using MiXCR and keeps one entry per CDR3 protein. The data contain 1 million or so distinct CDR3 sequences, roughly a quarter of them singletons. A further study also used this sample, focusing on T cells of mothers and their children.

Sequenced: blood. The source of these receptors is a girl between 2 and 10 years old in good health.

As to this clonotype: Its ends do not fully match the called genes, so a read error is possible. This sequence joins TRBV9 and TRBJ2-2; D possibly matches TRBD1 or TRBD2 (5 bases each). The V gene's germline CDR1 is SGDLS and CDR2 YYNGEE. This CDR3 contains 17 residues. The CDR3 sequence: CASLRPEDKAFRGELLF. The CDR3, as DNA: TGTGCCAGCCTACGGCCCGAGGACAAGGCTTTTCGAGGGGAGCTGCTTTTT.

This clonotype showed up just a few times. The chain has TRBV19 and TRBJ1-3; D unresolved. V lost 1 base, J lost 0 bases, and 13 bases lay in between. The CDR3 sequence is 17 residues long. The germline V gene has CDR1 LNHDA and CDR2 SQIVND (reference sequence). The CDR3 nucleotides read TGTGCCAGTAGTATAGGCCACAGACCCTCCTCTGGAAACACCATATATTTT. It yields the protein CASSIGHRPSSGNTIYF.

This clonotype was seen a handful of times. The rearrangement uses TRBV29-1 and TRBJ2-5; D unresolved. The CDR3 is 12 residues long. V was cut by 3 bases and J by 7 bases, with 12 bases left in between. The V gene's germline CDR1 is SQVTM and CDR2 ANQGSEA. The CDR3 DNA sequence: TGCAGCGTTGATCTAGAAGAAGGGACCCAGTACTTC. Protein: CSVDLEEGTQYF.

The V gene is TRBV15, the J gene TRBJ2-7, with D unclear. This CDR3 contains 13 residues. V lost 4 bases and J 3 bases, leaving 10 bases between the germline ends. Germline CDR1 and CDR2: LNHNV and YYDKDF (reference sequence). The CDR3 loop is CATSIDLVYEQYF. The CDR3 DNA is TGTGCCACCAGCATCGACCTAGTCTACGAGCAGTACTTC.

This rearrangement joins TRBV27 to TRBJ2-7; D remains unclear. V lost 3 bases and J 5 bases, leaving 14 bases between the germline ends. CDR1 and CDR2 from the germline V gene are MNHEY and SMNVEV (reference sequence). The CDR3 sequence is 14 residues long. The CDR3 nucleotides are TGTGCCAGCAGTTTTCTCGGGCCTCTCCACGAGCAGTACTTC. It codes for CASSFLGPLHEQYF.

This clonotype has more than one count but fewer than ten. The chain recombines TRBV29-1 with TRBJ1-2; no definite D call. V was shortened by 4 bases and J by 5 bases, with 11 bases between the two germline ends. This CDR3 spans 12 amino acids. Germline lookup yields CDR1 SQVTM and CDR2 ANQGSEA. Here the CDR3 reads CSVVSDPYGYTF. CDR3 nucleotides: TGCAGCGTTGTTTCCGACCCGTATGGCTACACCTTC.

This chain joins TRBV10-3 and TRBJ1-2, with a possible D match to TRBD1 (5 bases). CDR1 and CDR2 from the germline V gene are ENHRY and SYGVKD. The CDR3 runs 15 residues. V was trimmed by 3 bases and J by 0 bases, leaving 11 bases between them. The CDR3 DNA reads TGTGCCATCAGTGACCACGACAGCGCTAACTATGGCTACACCTTC. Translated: CAISDHDSANYGYTF.

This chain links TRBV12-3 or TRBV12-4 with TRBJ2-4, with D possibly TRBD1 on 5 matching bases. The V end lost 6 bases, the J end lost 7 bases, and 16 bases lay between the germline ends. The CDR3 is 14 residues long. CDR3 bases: TGTGCCAGCAGCACTCCGGGTCCAGGGAACATTCAGTACTTC. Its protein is CASSTPGPGNIQYF.

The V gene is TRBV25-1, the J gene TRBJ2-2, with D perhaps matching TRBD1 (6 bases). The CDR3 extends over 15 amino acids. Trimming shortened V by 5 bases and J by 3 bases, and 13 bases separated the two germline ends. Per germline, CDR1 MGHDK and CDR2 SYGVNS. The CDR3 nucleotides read TGTGCCAGCAGTCCCCCGAACAGGGACACCGGGGAGCTGTTTTTT. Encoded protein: CASSPPNRDTGELFF.

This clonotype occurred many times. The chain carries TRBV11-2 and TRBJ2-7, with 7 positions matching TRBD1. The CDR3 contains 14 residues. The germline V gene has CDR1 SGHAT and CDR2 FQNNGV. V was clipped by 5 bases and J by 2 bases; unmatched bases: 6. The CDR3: CASSAGTEAYEQYF. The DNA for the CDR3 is TGTGCCAGCAGCGCCGGGACAGAGGCCTACGAGCAGTACTTC.

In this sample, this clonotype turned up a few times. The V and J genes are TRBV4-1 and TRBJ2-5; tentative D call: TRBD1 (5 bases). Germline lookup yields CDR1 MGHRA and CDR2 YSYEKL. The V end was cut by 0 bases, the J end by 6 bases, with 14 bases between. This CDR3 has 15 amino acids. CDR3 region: CASSQDQGEVQTQYF. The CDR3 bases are TGCGCCAGCAGCCAAGATCAAGGGGAAGTCCAGACCCAGTACTTC.

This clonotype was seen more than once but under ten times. This CDR3 is CASRPRRDEKLFF. The CDR3 coding sequence is TGTGCCAGCAGGCCAAGGAGGGACGAAAAACTGTTTTTT. The rearrangement joins TRBV12-3 or TRBV12-4 to TRBJ1-4; perhaps TRBD1 as D (5 bases). The CDR3 spans 13 residues. V gave up 6 bases and J gave up 8 bases, with 13 bases separating them.

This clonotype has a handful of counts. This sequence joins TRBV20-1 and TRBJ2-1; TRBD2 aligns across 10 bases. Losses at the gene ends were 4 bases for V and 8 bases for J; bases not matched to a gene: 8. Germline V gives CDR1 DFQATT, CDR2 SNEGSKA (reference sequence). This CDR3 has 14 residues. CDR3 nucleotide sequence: TGCAGTGCTATAACGAGCGGGGGGGCATATGAGCAGTTCTTC. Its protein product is CSAITSGGAYEQFF.

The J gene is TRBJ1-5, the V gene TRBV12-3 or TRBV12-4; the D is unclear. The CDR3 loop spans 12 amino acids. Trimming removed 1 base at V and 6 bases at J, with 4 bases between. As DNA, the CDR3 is TGTGCCAGCAGTTTAGTAATTCAGCCCCAGCATTTT. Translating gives CASSLVIQPQHF.

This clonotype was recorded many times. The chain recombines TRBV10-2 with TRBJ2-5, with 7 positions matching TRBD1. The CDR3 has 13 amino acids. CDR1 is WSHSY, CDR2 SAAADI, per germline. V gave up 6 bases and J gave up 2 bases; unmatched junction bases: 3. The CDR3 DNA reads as TGCGCCAGCAGGACAGGGTCGCAAGAGACCCAGTACTTC. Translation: CASRTGSQETQYF.

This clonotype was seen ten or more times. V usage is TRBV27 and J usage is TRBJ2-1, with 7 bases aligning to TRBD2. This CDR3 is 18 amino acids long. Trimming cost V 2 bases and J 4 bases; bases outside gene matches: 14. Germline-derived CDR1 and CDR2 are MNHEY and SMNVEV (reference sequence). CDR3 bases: TGTGCCAGCAGTTTAAGCCCCTCACTAGCGACCTCTTACAATGAGCAGTTCTTC. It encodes CASSLSPSLATSYNEQFF.

The CDR3 sequence is CASSLTSGITTGELFF. The CDR3 DNA is TGCGCCAGCAGCTTGACCTCCGGAATAACCACCGGGGAGCTGTTTTTT. This chain connects TRBV5-1 to TRBJ2-2; D unresolved. This CDR3 spans 16 amino acids. Looked up from germline, CDR1 is SGHRS and CDR2 is YFSETQ. Trimming stripped 1 base from V and 4 bases from J, with 14 bases between.

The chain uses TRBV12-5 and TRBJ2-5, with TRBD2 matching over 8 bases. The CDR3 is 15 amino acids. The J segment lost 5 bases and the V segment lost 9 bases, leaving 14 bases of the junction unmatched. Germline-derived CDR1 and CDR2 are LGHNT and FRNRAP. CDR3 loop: CASGEWIAGFETQYF. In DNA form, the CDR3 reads TGTGCTAGCGGGGAGTGGATAGCGGGGTTTGAGACCCAGTACTTC.

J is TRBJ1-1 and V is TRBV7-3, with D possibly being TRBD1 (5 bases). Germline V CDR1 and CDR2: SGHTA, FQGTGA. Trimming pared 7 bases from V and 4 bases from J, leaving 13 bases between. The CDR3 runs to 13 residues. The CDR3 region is CASTPGGITEAFF. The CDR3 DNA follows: TGTGCCAGCACCCCTGGGGGAATCACTGAAGCTTTCTTT.

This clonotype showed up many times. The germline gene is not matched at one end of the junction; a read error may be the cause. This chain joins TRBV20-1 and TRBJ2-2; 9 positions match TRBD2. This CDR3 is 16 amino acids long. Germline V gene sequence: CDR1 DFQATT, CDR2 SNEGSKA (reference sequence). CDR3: CSAREDTSGLTGELLF. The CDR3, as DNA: TGCAGTGCTAGAGAGGACACTAGCGGGCTCACCGGGGAGCTGCTTTTT.

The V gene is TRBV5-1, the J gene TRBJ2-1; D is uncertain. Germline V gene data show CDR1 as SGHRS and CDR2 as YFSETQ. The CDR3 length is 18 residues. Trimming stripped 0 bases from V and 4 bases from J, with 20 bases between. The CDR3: CASSLGTPKSGPYNEQFF. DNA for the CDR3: TGCGCCAGCAGCTTGGGCACCCCCAAGTCGGGCCCTTACAATGAGCAGTTCTTC.

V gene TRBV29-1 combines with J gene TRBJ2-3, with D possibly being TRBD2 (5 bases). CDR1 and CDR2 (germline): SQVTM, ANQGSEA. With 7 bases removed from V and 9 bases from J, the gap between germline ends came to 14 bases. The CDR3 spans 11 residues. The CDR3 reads CSAVREGTQYF. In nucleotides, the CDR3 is TGCAGCGCGGTAAGAGAGGGAACGCAGTATTTT.

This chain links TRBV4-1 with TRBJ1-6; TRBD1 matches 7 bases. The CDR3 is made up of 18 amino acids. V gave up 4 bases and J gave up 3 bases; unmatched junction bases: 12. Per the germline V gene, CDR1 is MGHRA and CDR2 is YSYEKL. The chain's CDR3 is CASSLRDSQDFYNSPLHF. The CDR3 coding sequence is TGCGCCAGCAGCCTGAGGGACAGTCAAGACTTCTATAATTCACCCCTCCACTTT.

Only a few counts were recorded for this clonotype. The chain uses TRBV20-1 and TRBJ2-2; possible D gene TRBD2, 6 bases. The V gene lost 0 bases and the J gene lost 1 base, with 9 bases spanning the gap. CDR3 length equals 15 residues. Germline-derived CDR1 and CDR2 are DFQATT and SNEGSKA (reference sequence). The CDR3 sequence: CSAREGRGNTGELFF. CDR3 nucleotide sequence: TGCAGTGCTAGAGAGGGGCGGGGGAACACCGGGGAGCTGTTTTTT.

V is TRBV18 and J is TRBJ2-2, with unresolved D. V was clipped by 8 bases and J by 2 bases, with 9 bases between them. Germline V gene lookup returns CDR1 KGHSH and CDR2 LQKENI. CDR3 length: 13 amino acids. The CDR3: CASPIGNTGELFF. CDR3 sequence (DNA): TGTGCCAGCCCCATAGGTAACACCGGGGAGCTGTTTTTT.